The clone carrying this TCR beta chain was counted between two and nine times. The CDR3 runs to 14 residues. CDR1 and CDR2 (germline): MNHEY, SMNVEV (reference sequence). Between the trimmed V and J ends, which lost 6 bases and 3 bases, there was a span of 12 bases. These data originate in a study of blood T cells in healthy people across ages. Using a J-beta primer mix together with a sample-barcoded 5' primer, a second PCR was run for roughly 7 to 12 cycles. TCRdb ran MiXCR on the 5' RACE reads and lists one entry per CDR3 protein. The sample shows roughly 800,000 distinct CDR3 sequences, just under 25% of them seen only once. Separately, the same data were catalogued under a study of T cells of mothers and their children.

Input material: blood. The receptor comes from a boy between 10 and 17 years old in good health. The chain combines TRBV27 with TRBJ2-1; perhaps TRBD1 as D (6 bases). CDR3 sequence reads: CASRPGHHYNEQFF. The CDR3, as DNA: TGTGCCAGCAGACCGGGACACCACTACAATGAGCAGTTCTTC.